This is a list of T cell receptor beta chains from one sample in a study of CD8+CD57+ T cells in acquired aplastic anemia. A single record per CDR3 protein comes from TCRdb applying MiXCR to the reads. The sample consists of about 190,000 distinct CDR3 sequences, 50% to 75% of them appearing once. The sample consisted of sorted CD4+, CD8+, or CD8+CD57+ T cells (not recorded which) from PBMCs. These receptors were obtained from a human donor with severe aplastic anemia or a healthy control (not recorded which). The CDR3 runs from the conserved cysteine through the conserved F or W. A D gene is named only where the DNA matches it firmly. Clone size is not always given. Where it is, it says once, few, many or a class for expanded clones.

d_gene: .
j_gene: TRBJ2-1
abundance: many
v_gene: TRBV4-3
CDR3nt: TGCGCCAGCAGCCAAGATTCACCCAATTACAATGAGCAGTTCTTC
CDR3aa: CASSQDSPNYNEQFF

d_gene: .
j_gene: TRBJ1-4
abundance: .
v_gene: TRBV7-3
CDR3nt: TGTGCCAGCAGCTCCTATGACCTTGCAACTAATGAAAAACTGTTTTTT
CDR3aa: CASSSYDLATNEKLFF

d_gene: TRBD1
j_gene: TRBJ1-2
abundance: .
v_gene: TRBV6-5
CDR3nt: TGTGCCAGCAGTTCCAGGGGGCGCCTGCACTATGGCTACACCTTC
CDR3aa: CASSSRGRLHYGYTF

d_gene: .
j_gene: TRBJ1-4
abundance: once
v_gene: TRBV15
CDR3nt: TGTGCCACCAGCAGAGATTGGGCAGGAGTTGCAACTAATGAAAAACTGTTTTTT
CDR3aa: CATSRDWAGVATNEKLFF

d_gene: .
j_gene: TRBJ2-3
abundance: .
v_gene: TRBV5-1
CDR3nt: TGCGCCAGCAGGCCAAGCCAGGGTTACACAGATACGCAGTATTTT
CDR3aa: CASRPSQGYTDTQYF

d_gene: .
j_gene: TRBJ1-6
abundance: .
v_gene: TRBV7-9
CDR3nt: TGTGCCAGCAGCTCACGAGTGGGCTCCTATAATTCACCCCTCCACTTT
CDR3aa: CASSSRVGSYNSPLHF

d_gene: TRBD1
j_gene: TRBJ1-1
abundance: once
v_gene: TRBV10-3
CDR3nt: TGTGCCACCAGGGGATGGGACAGGGGAACTGAAGCTTTCTTT
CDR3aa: CATRGWDRGTEAFF

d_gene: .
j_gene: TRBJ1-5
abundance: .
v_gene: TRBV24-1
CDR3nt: TGTGCCACCAGTGACAACAATCAGCCCCAGCATTTT
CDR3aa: CATSDNNQPQHF

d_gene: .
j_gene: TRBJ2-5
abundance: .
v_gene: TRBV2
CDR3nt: TGTGCCAGCAGGGAGAAGACCCAGTACTTC
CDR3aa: CASREKTQYF

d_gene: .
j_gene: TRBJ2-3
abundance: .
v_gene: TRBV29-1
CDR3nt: TGCAGCGTTGCCAACCCGTACCTCACAGATACGCAGTATTTT
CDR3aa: CSVANPYLTDTQYF

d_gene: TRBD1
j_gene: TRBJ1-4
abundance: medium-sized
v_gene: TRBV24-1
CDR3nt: TGTGCCACCAGTGACGCGCCAGGGACAGGGGGGGGTGAAAAACTGTTTTTT
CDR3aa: CATSDAPGTGGGEKLFF

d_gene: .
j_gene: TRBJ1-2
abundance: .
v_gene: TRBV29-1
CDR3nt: TGCAGCGTTGAATTGGACAGAGGCTATGGCTACACCTTC
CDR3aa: CSVELDRGYGYTF

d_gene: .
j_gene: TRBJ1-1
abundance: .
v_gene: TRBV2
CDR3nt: TGTGCCAGCAGTGTTGGACAAACACTGCCAGCTTTCTTT
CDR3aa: CASSVGQTLPAFF

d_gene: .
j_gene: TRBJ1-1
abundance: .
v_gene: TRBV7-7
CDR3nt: TGTGCTAGCAGCCAGCAGTTTGGGGGTTGCACTGAAGCTTTCTTT
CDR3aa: CASSQQFGGCTEAFF

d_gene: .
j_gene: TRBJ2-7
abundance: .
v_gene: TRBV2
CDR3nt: TGTGCCAGCAGGGAAGGGAGCACACAAGCCTCCTACGAGCAGTACTTC
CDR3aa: CASREGSTQASYEQYF

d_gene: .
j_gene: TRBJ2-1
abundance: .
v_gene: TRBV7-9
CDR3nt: TGTGCCAGCAGCTTTACCAGAAATGAGCAGTTCTTC
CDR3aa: CASSFTRNEQFF

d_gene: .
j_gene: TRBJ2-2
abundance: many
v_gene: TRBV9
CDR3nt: TGTGCCAGCAGCGGATGGACAGGGGAGCTGTTTTTT
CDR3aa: CASSGWTGELFF

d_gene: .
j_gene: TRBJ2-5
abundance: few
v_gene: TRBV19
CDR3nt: TGTGCCAGTAGTCGGCGATGGGGGCGCTTTTCGACCCAGTACTTC
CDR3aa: CASSRRWGRFSTQYF